This T cell receptor (beta chain) was sequenced for a study of blood T cell repertoires in COVID-19. Across the study: The United States, Italy and Spain provided the acute and convalescent COVID-19 samples. The analysed material was cDNA or gDNA that came from T cells, B-cell-depleted T cells, or PBMCs.

In the source study's methods: Reference gene primer amplification gave estimated nucleated cell counts. Assay used: immunoSEQ multiplex PCR; TCRdb lists only in-frame clones, some missing. D and trimming come from the DNA, and the V and J calls and clone size come from that table. Of a few hundred thousand clones in the sample, about 82% were seen once. The CDR3 is 15 amino acids. Per germline, CDR1 ENHRY and CDR2 SYGVKD. V gave up 0 bases and J gave up 5 bases, with 13 bases separating them. The sequence was collected from a human donor in a cohort sampled during active COVID-19. The V gene is TRBV10-3, the J gene TRBJ2-5; no definite D call. What was sequenced was peripheral blood. The CDR3 DNA reads as TGTGCCATCAGTGAGTCGGGCAGCACCCTCGAGACCCAGTACTTC. Translated, it gives CAISESGSTLETQYF.